Described below is a single TCR beta chain sequence and its context. Antigen: not known. PCR used 60 Vbeta primers and 13 Jbeta primers. Sequencing was performed with immunoSEQ multiplex PCR; in TCRdb, only in-frame clones are kept and a portion is missing. This sample has about 250,000 clones, with 78% found just once. The data are from a study of cytomegalovirus exposure and HLA in healthy donors. General study findings and limits: Sequence variants that were highly shared formed a cluster that was likely a sequencing artifact. Published work reported that the classifier diagnosed cytomegalovirus status with high specificity and sensitivity. Analyzed later, most CMV-associated TCR beta chains appeared HLA-restricted. Presence/absence comparisons presumed near-even sequencing depth among donors.

Germline CDR1 is MNHEY and CDR2 is SMNVEV (reference sequence). CDR3 length: 16 residues. Trimming shortened V by 1 base and J by 2 bases, and 12 bases separated the two germline ends. This sequence joins TRBV27 and TRBJ2-1; tentatively, D is TRBD2 (6 bases). Sequencing was carried out using PBMCs. The TCR was taken from a boy aged 5-17 years in good health and CMV-seronegative. The CDR3 sequence: CASSLLSEGAYNEQFF. CDR3 in DNA: TGTGCCAGCAGTTTATTATCGGAGGGAGCCTACAATGAGCAGTTCTTC.